The 19 T cell receptor beta chains listed next were all sequenced from one sample in a study of blood T cell repertoires in COVID-19. The table came from immunoSEQ multiplex PCR; TCRdb's copy has only in-frame clones and leaves some out. The sample carries 650,000 to 800,000 clones, just under 90% recorded once. Sequencing input: peripheral blood. The source of these receptors is a woman aged 18-35 years with acute or convalescent COVID-19.

The genes are TRBV24-1 and TRBJ1-2; no reliable D call. The CDR3 covers 13 residues. Trimming left V 3 bases short and J 1 base short, with 5 bases between. Germline loops: CDR1 KGHDR, CDR2 SFDVKD. The CDR3 nucleotides are TGTGCCACCAGTGATCCTTTTAACTATGGCTACACCTTC. Translated, it gives CATSDPFNYGYTF.

This chain links TRBV4-1 with TRBJ1-4; D is ambiguous. V gave up 1 base and J gave up 1 base, with 13 bases separating them. Germline V gives CDR1 MGHRA, CDR2 YSYEKL. The CDR3 covers 17 residues. The CDR3 DNA is TGCGCCAGCAGCCAAGTGTCTGGGCCCGTAACTAATGAAAAACTGTTTTTT. It yields the protein CASSQVSGPVTNEKLFF.

The chain has TRBV11-1 and TRBJ2-4; D might be TRBD1 (6 bases). The CDR3 extends over 15 amino acids. Germline assignment: CDR1 SGHAT and CDR2 FQDESV (reference sequence). With 0 bases removed from V and 7 bases from J, the gap between germline ends came to 13 bases. The CDR3 region has the DNA TGTGCCAGCAGCTTAGCAGGGGGAGAGTTGAACATTCAGTACTTC. Translated, it gives CASSLAGGELNIQYF.

The rearrangement joins TRBV6-2 or TRBV6-3 to TRBJ2-1; perhaps TRBD1 as D (6 bases). This CDR3 contains 15 residues. Germline loops: CDR1 MNHEY, CDR2 SVGEGT. V was clipped by 5 bases and J by 3 bases, with 14 bases between them. CDR3 amino acids: CASSPTLQGYNEQFF. CDR3 in DNA: TGTGCCAGCAGTCCGACCCTACAGGGCTACAATGAGCAGTTCTTC.

This chain joins TRBV4-1 and TRBJ2-7, with a possible D match to TRBD1 (5 bases). The V end lost 5 bases, the J end lost 0 bases, and 8 bases lay between the germline ends. Germline lookup yields CDR1 MGHRA and CDR2 YSYEKL. The CDR3 loop spans 13 amino acids. CDR3: CASSVDTSYEQYF. CDR3 DNA: TGCGCCAGCAGCGTGGACACCTCCTACGAGCAGTACTTC.

The chain couples TRBV5-4 to TRBJ1-3; D remains ambiguous. This CDR3 contains 14 residues. Germline V gene sequence: CDR1 SGHNT, CDR2 YYREEE (reference sequence). V lost 6 bases, J lost 2 bases, and 12 bases lay in between. The CDR3 DNA sequence: TGTGCCAGCACCCAACCAGGTGCTGGAAACACCATATATTTT. This codes for CASTQPGAGNTIYF. The full variable domain, rest sourced from reference TRBV5-4 and TRBJ1-3, is ETGVTQSPTHLIKTRGQQVTLRCSSQSGHNTVSWYQQALGQGPQFIFQYYREEENGRGNFPPRFSGLQFPNYSSELNVNALELDDSALYLCASTQPGAGNTIYFGEGSWLTVV.

This clone has more than one count but fewer than ten. This chain connects TRBV9 to TRBJ1-3, with D hard to call. Germline V gene data show CDR1 as SGDLS and CDR2 as YYNGEE. Deletions cut 0 bases from V and 4 bases from J, with 8 bases between. This CDR3 contains 14 residues. This CDR3 reads CASSVGLQGNTIYF. For the CDR3, the DNA is TGTGCCAGCAGCGTAGGGTTACAGGGAAACACCATATATTTT.

The chain uses TRBV7-8 and TRBJ1-4, with D possibly being TRBD1 (6 bases). Trimming took 3 bases from V and 2 from J, leaving 10 bases between them. Germline lookup yields CDR1 SGHVS and CDR2 FQNEAQ. The CDR3 has 15 amino acids. The CDR3: CASSLGGQTNEKLFF. The CDR3 DNA sequence: TGTGCCAGCAGCTTGGGGGGGCAGACTAATGAAAAACTGTTTTTT.

This chain joins TRBV10-1 and TRBJ1-5; D perhaps matches TRBD1 (6 bases). Trimming took off 6 bases at V and 6 bases at J, with 15 bases between the two ends. The CDR3 runs to 14 residues. Germline CDR1 reads WNHNN; CDR2 reads SYGVQD (reference sequence). CDR3 DNA sequence: TGCGCCAGCAGAACAGGGAATGGAGGTCAGCCCCAGCATTTT. Protein product: CASRTGNGGQPQHF.

This sequence joins TRBV18 and TRBJ1-1; D may be TRBD1 (6 bases). The CDR3 runs 15 residues. In germline, CDR1 is KGHSH, CDR2 LQKENI. V was trimmed by 2 bases and J by 5 bases, leaving 15 bases between them. The CDR3 DNA reads as TGTGCCAGCTCACCATCACAGGGTCTGGGGACTGAAGCTTTCTTT. This translates into CASSPSQGLGTEAFF. Full variable domain (missing parts from reference TRBV18 and TRBJ1-1): NAGVMQNPRHLVRRRGQEARLRCSPMKGHSHVYWYRQLPEEGLKFMVYLQKENIIDESGMPKERFSAEFPKEGPSILRIQQVVRGDSAAYFCASSPSQGLGTEAFFGQGTRLTVV.

The chain recombines TRBV4-3 with TRBJ1-1; 7 nucleotides align to TRBD1. V dropped 1 base and J dropped 5; count of bases not matched to a gene: 4. Germline V CDR1 and CDR2: LGHNA, YSLEER. The CDR3 totals 14 residues. The CDR3 sequence is CASSQGGQRTEAFF. The CDR3 bases are TGCGCCAGCAGCCAAGGGGGACAGCGGACTGAAGCTTTCTTT.

CDR3 DNA: TGTGCCAGCAGTTTGCTACCGAACACTGAAGCTTTCTTT. This encodes CASSLLPNTEAFF. The V and J genes are TRBV12-3 or TRBV12-4 and TRBJ1-1; unclear D gene. The germline V and J ends were trimmed by 3 bases and 1 base, with 6 bases remaining between them. The CDR3 is 13 residues long.

The chain uses TRBV5-4 and TRBJ1-1, with 9 nucleotides matching TRBD1. With 2 bases clipped from V and 12 bases from J, the junction kept 8 bases outside the gene matches. Germline CDR1 reads SGHNT; CDR2 reads YYREEE (reference sequence). CDR3 size: 13 residues. CDR3 sequence: CASSLRDREQTFF. The CDR3 DNA reads TGTGCCAGCAGCTTAAGGGACAGGGAGCAAACTTTCTTT.

A single count supports this clone. V usage is TRBV2 and J usage is TRBJ1-1, with D possibly being TRBD1 (6 bases). CDR3 length: 13 residues. Germline V gene lookup returns CDR1 SNHLY and CDR2 FYNNEI. Trimming shortened V by 7 bases and J by 5 bases, and 14 bases separated the two germline ends. The CDR3 region has the DNA TGTGCCAGCATCCGGGGGGCGATGACTGAAGCTTTCTTT. This sequence encodes CASIRGAMTEAFF.

Turning to this clone: Mismatch with germline at one junction end may stem from a read error. The rearrangement joins TRBV5-1 to TRBJ1-6, with D uncertain. Per germline, CDR1 SGHRS and CDR2 YFSETQ. The CDR3 covers 16 residues. DNA for the CDR3: TGCGCCAGCAGCTTGGGCGGGATCTCCTTTAATTCACCCCTCCACTTT. This codes for CASSLGGISFNSPLHF.

The chain is built from TRBV3-1 (or the pseudogene TRBV3-2) and TRBJ1-5; 10 positions agree with TRBD1. This CDR3 contains 17 residues. Germline lookup yields CDR1 LGHDT and CDR2 YNNKEL (reference sequence). V trimming: 3 bases; J trimming: 2 bases; junction bases outside the gene matches: 7. CDR3 protein: CASSHNPGTGGNQPQHF. The CDR3 DNA reads TGTGCCAGCAGCCACAACCCCGGGACAGGGGGCAATCAGCCCCAGCATTTT.

The chain is built from TRBV5-1 and TRBJ1-1; D is possibly TRBD1 (6 bases). V lost 4 bases and J lost 7, with 20 bases in between. Germline V gene data show CDR1 as SGHRS and CDR2 as YFSETQ. The CDR3 covers 15 residues. This chain's CDR3 is CASSTSTGSLSEAFF. The CDR3 DNA reads as TGCGCCAGCAGCACCTCGACAGGATCGTTGAGTGAAGCTTTCTTT.

This sequence joins TRBV6-6 and TRBJ1-1, with TRBD1 matching 9 bases. The CDR3 totals 16 residues. Germline trimming cut 2 bases from V and 1 base from J; bases unmatched to any gene: 5. Germline V gene lookup returns CDR1 MNHNY and CDR2 SVGAGI (reference sequence). CDR3 protein: CASSYPTGGQNTEAFF. The CDR3 DNA follows: TGTGCCAGCAGTTACCCGACAGGGGGGCAGAACACTGAAGCTTTCTTT.

V and J are TRBV19 and TRBJ2-7; possibly TRBD2 for D (6 bases). The V end was cut by 2 bases, the J end by 3 bases, with 14 bases between. The CDR3 sequence is 15 residues long. Per germline, CDR1 LNHDA and CDR2 SQIVND (reference sequence). CDR3 sequence (DNA): TGTGCCAGTAGTATACGCGGACCGACTAGCTACGAGCAGTACTTC. Protein product: CASSIRGPTSYEQYF.